Sequencing of this TCR beta chain was carried out in a study of blood T cell repertoires in COVID-19. Study-level information: T cells, B-cell-depleted T cells, or PBMCs supplied cDNA or gDNA.

Assay: immunoSEQ multiplex PCR; the TCRdb copy retains only in-frame clones and omits some. The sample shows 150,000 to 200,000 clones, just over 85% of them seen only once. The CDR3 is 13 amino acids. Germline assignment: CDR1 LNHDA and CDR2 SQIVND (reference sequence). V lost 6 bases and J lost 8; bases outside the gene matches: 4. Sequencing was performed on peripheral blood. This TCR was recovered from a man aged 50 or older with active or convalescent COVID-19. The chain couples TRBV19 to TRBJ1-6, with TRBD1 matching 7 bases. In DNA, the CDR3 is TGTGCCAGTAGCAGTCAGGGGGATTCACCCCTCCACTTT. It is translated as CASSSQGDSPLHF.